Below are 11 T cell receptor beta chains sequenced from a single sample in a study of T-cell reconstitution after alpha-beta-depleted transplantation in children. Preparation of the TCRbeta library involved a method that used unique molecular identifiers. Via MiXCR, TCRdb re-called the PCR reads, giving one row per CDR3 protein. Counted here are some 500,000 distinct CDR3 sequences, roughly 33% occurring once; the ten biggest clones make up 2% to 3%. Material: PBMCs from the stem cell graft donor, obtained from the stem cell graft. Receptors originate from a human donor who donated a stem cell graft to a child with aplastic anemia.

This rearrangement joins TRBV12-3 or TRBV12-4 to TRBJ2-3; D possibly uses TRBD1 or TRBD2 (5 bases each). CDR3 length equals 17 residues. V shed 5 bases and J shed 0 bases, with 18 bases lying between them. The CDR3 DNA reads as TGTGCCAGCAGTCCGGGATCCGGGACCCCGAGCACAGATACGCAGTATTTT. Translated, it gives CASSPGSGTPSTDTQYF.

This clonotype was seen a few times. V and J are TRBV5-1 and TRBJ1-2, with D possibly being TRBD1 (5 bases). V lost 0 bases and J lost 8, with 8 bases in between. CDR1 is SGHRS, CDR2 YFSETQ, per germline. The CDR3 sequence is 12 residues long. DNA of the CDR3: TGCGCCAGCAGCTTGGAGGGGCAGGGCTACACCTTC. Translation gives CASSLEGQGYTF. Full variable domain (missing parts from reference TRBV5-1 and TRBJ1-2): KAGVTQTPRYLIKTRGQQVTLSCSPISGHRSVSWYQQTPGQGLQFLFEYFSETQRNKGNFPGRFSGRQFSNSRSEMNVSTLELGDSALYLCASSLEGQGYTFGSGTRLTVV.

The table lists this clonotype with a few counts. Here the CDR3 reads CASSSQDTGELFF. The CDR3 DNA sequence: TGTGCCAGCAGTTCACAGGACACCGGGGAGCTGTTTTTT. The chain combines TRBV6-4 with TRBJ2-2; weak D call: TRBD1 (5 bases). This CDR3 is built from 13 residues. Between the trimmed V and J ends, which lost 5 bases and 3 bases, there was a span of 7 bases. Germline values: CDR1 MRHNA, CDR2 SNTAGT.

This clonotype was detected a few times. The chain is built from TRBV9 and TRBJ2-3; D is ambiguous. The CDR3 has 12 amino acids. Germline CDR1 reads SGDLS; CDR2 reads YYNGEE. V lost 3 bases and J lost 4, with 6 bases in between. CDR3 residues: CASSGSPDTQYF. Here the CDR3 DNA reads TGTGCCAGCAGCGGTTCCCCAGATACGCAGTATTTT. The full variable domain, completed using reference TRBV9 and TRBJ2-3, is DSGVTQTPKHLITATGQRVTLRCSPRSGDLSVYWYQQSLDQGLQFLIQYYNGEERAKGNILERFSAQQFPDLHSELNLSSLELGDSALYFCASSGSPDTQYFGPGTRLTVL.

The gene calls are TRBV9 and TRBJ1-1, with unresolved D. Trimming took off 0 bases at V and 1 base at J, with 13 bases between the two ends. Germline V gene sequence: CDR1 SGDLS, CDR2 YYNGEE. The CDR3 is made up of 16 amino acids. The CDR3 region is CASSVVGSAGNTEAFF. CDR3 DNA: TGTGCCAGCAGCGTAGTAGGTTCCGCCGGGAACACTGAAGCTTTCTTT.

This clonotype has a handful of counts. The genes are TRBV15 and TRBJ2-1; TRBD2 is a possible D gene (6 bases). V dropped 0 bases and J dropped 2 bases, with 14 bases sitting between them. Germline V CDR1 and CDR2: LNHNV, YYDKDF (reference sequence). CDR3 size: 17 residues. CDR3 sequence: CATSRDLRETTYNEQFF. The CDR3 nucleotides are TGTGCCACCAGCAGAGATCTCCGGGAGACCACCTACAATGAGCAGTTCTTC. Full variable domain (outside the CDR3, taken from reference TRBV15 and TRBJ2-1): DAMVIQNPRYQVTQFGKPVTLSCSQTLNHNVMYWYQQKSSQAPKLLFHYYDKDFNNEADTPDNFQSRRPNTSFCFLDIRSPGLGDTAMYLCATSRDLRETTYNEQFFGPGTRLTVL.

This CDR3 reads CASSIRPRRGDEQYF. Here the CDR3 DNA reads TGTGCCAGCAGTATAAGACCTCGGAGGGGGGACGAGCAGTACTTC. The rearrangement uses TRBV28 and TRBJ2-7, with D perhaps given as TRBD1 or TRBD2 (6 bases each). The V and J ends lost 5 bases and 5 bases respectively, with 19 bases between them. The CDR3 is 15 residues long. The germline V gene encodes CDR1 MDHEN and CDR2 SYDVKM.

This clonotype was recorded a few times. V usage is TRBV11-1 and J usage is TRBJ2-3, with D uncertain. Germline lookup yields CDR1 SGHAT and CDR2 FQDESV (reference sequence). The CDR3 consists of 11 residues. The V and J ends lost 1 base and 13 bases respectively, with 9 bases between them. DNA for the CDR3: TGTGCCAGCAGCTTAGGGCCTGGGGAGTATTTT. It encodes CASSLGPGEYF. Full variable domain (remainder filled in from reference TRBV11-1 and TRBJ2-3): EAEVAQSPRYKITEKSQAVAFWCDPISGHATLYWYRQILGQGPELLVQFQDESVVDDSQLPKDRFSAERLKGVDSTLKIQPAELGDSAMYLCASSLGPGEYFGPGTRLTVL.

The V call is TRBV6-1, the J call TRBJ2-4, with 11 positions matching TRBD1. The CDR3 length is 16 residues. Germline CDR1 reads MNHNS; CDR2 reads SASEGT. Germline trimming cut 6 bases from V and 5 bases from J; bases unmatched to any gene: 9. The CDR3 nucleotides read TGTGCCAGCAGGGCACGGCCGGGACAGGGGGAAAACATTCAGTACTTC. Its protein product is CASRARPGQGENIQYF.

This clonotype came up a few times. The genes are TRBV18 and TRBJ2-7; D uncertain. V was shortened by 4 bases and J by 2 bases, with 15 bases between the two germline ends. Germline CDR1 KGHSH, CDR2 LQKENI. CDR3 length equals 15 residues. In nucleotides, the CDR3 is TGTGCCAGCTCACGGGGTTCGGGTTACCCCTACGAGCAGTACTTC. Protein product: CASSRGSGYPYEQYF.

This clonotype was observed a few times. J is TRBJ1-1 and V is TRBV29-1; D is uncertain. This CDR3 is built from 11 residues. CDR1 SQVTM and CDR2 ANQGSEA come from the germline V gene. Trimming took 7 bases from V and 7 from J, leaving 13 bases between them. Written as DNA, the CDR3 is TGCAGCGGCGTAGACTCGGGTGAAGCTTTCTTT. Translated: CSGVDSGEAFF.